This T cell receptor (beta chain) stems from a study of T cell responses to AZD1222 COVID-19 vaccine. Across the study: Combined were second doses at about 4 or about 12 weeks. Broader study findings: Nearly half of spike-specific TCRs reportedly target unmutated variant regions. The peak T cell response came first, and repertoires were sampled only after it. Only five to seven AZD1222 recipients were seropositive at baseline.

The protocol was immunoSEQ multiplex PCR, while the TCRdb copy is restricted to in-frame clones and leaves out a portion. The sample holds about 130,000 clones, 85% to 90% seen once. As for this clone: The antigen remains unidentified.

The V gene's germline CDR1 is LGHDT and CDR2 YNNKEL (reference sequence). V shed 0 bases and J 3 bases; nucleotides not matched to a gene: 10. The CDR3 has 18 amino acids. J is TRBJ1-5 and V is TRBV3-1 (or the pseudogene TRBV3-2); TRBD1 aligns across 8 bases. The input for sequencing was peripheral blood, taken on day 0 of AZD1222 vaccination. The receptor's source is an adult in good health. As DNA, the CDR3 is TGTGCCAGCAGCCAAGAATCGAGGGGACAGGTCTTCAATCAGCCCCAGCATTTT. Its translation: CASSQESRGQVFNQPQHF.